The 21 T cell receptor beta chains presented below share a single source sample, sequenced in a study of cytomegalovirus exposure and HLA in healthy donors. A multiplex PCR was run with 60 Vbeta primers and 13 Jbeta primers. Libraries were prepared by immunoSEQ multiplex PCR; TCRdb keeps only in-frame clonotypes and omits some of them. The data show around 220,000 clones, about 70% seen once. The sample was PBMCs. These receptors all come from a woman aged 25-40 years in good health and CMV-seronegative.

The rearrangement joins TRBV5-4 to TRBJ2-2, with 13 bases lining up with TRBD2. CDR3 size: 17 residues. The ends lost 0 bases at V and 5 bases at J; junction bases unmatched: 4. Germline CDR1 SGHNT, CDR2 YYREEE (reference sequence). The CDR3 nucleotides read TGTGCCAGCAGCTTGGGACTAGCGGGAGGTCCGACCGGGGAGCTGTTTTTT. It yields the protein CASSLGLAGGPTGELFF.

The V call is TRBV7-9, the J call TRBJ1-1; 8 bases align to TRBD1. CDR1 SEHNR and CDR2 FQNEAQ come from the germline V gene (reference sequence). The V and J ends lost 4 bases and 10 bases, in that order; junction bases with no gene match: 5. The CDR3 contains 12 residues. The DNA for the CDR3 is TGTGCCAGCAGCTCGGGACAGGCGGTAGCTTTCTTT. Translation gives CASSSGQAVAFF.

This clone was detected only a few times. The chain recombines TRBV11-2 with TRBJ2-7; D possibly corresponds to TRBD2 (5 bases). V gave up 4 bases and J gave up 4 bases, with 17 bases separating them. CDR3 length: 15 residues. Per the germline V gene, CDR1 is SGHAT and CDR2 is FQNNGV. CDR3 in DNA: TGTGCCAGCAGCTCACAACGGGGAAAGTTATACGAGCAGTACTTC. This encodes CASSSQRGKLYEQYF.

This sequence joins TRBV10-2 and TRBJ1-1; 7 nucleotides match TRBD1. This CDR3 region has 14 residues. The V and J ends lost 7 bases and 1 base, in that order; junction bases with no gene match: 6. CDR1 and CDR2 from the germline V gene are WSHSY and SAAADI. CDR3 sequence reads: CASTPRQGNTEAFF. Written as DNA, the CDR3 is TGCGCCAGCACCCCCAGACAGGGGAACACTGAAGCTTTCTTT.

The chain links TRBV19 to TRBJ1-2; 7 nucleotides line up with TRBD1. The CDR3 runs 15 residues. The V gene end was trimmed by 5 bases and the J gene end by 0 bases; junction bases not matched to a gene: 6. Germline assignment: CDR1 LNHDA and CDR2 SQIVND (reference sequence). The CDR3 loop reads CASSPRTGPNYGYTF. The CDR3 DNA reads as TGTGCCAGTAGTCCTCGGACAGGACCTAACTATGGCTACACCTTC.

The V call is TRBV27, the J call TRBJ1-1, with D hard to call. Germline lookup yields CDR1 MNHEY and CDR2 SMNVEV (reference sequence). There are 14 residues in the CDR3. Trimming stripped 5 bases from V and 1 base from J, with 11 bases between. The CDR3 is CASSPVRRNTEAFF. The CDR3 DNA reads as TGTGCCAGCAGTCCCGTCCGGAGGAACACTGAAGCTTTCTTT.

The chain carries TRBV9 and TRBJ1-4; 8 bases match TRBD1. CDR1 SGDLS and CDR2 YYNGEE come from the germline V gene. Losses at the gene ends were 2 bases for V and 8 bases for J; bases not matched to a gene: 8. This CDR3 region has 15 residues. The CDR3 sequence is CASSVRQGKGEKLFF. CDR3 nucleotide sequence: TGTGCCAGCAGCGTGCGACAGGGGAAAGGGGAAAAACTGTTTTTT.

This clone appeared a few times. The gene calls are TRBV7-9 and TRBJ2-7; 8 bases are a match to TRBD1. The ends lost 3 bases at V and 6 bases at J; junction bases unmatched: 7. From germline, CDR1 is SEHNR and CDR2 FQNEAQ (reference sequence). This CDR3 has 14 amino acids. The CDR3, as DNA: TGTGCCAGCAGCTTTAACAGGGGGGATGCCGAGCAGTACTTC. Translated: CASSFNRGDAEQYF.

This clone was counted only a few times. This chain connects TRBV5-6 to TRBJ2-7; TRBD2 might be the D (5 bases). The CDR3 is 14 residues long. The V and J ends lost 1 base and 3 bases respectively, with 11 bases between them. Germline assignment: CDR1 SGHDT and CDR2 YYEEEE. CDR3 loop: CASSLTRTHYEQYF. CDR3 sequence (DNA): TGTGCCAGCAGCTTGACTAGGACTCACTACGAGCAGTACTTC.

This clone has only one observation. V and J are TRBV29-1 and TRBJ1-2, with 9 bases lining up with TRBD1. Unmatched junction bases numbered 1, after V lost 5 bases and J lost 0 bases. CDR1 and CDR2 (germline): SQVTM, ANQGSEA. CDR3 size: 13 residues. The CDR3 sequence: CSVTGGSNYGYTF. The DNA of the CDR3 is TGCAGCGTTACAGGGGGCTCTAACTATGGCTACACCTTC.

V gene TRBV30 combines with J gene TRBJ2-1, with D possibly matching TRBD2 (5 bases). Per the germline V gene, CDR1 is GTSNPN and CDR2 is SVGIG (reference sequence). This CDR3 comprises 14 residues. The V end lost 1 base, the J end lost 3 bases, and 10 bases lay between the germline ends. The CDR3 DNA reads TGTGCCTGGAGTGAACGGGGAATCTACAATGAGCAGTTCTTC. Translating gives CAWSERGIYNEQFF.

On this clone itself: The junction departs from germline at one end; a sequencing error may be responsible. This chain connects TRBV27 to TRBJ2-2; 9 bases match TRBD2. The germline gives CDR1 MNHEY, CDR2 SMNVEV (reference sequence). This CDR3 contains 17 residues. Here the CDR3 reads CVSSSDIAGVGTGELFF. The DNA for the CDR3 is TGTGTCAGCAGTTCTGATATAGCGGGAGTCGGCACCGGGGAGCTGTTTTTT.

The chain has TRBV2 and TRBJ2-3, with TRBD1 identical over 7 bases. The CDR3 runs 15 residues. Germline V gene lookup returns CDR1 SNHLY and CDR2 FYNNEI. V dropped 4 bases and J dropped 4; count of bases not matched to a gene: 8. CDR3 protein: CASSVGTVPADTQYF. For the CDR3, the DNA is TGTGCCAGCAGTGTAGGGACAGTCCCCGCAGATACGCAGTATTTT.

The chain recombines TRBV19 with TRBJ2-3; D ambiguous. CDR3 size: 14 residues. Trimming stripped 3 bases from V and 0 bases from J, with 7 bases between. CDR1 is LNHDA, CDR2 SQIVND, per germline (reference sequence). CDR3 amino acids: CASSIQWSTDTQYF. Written as DNA, the CDR3 is TGTGCCAGTAGTATCCAGTGGAGCACAGATACGCAGTATTTT.

The chain carries TRBV2 and TRBJ1-2; 8 bases are shared with TRBD1. Trimming at V came to 0 bases and at J to 4 bases, leaving 7 bases not matched to a gene. The CDR3 has 16 amino acids. CDR1 is SNHLY, CDR2 FYNNEI, per germline. The CDR3, as DNA: TGTGCCAGCAGTGAAGCGCTTGGACAGGGCTCCTATGGCTACACCTTC. This gives the protein CASSEALGQGSYGYTF.

The chain uses TRBV18 and TRBJ2-1; possibly TRBD2 for D (5 bases). The CDR3 runs to 14 residues. V lost 6 bases, J lost 8 bases, and 17 bases lay in between. Germline V gene data show CDR1 as KGHSH and CDR2 as LQKENI. This chain's CDR3 is CASSPSERGYEQFF. DNA of the CDR3: TGTGCCAGCTCTCCCAGCGAACGGGGTTATGAGCAGTTCTTC.

The rearrangement uses TRBV10-3 and TRBJ1-6; 10 bases match TRBD1. The CDR3 contains 17 residues. V shed 6 bases and J 9 bases; nucleotides not matched to a gene: 14. Looked up from germline, CDR1 is ENHRY and CDR2 is SYGVKD. CDR3 DNA sequence: TGTGCCATCAGCCCTCTCCGGGACAGGGGTGGTAGTTCACCCCTCCACTTT. It yields the protein CAISPLRDRGGSSPLHF.

The chain joins TRBV11-2 to TRBJ1-1; no reliable D call. Deletions cut 1 base from V and 7 bases from J, with 7 bases between. This CDR3 spans 12 amino acids. CDR1 is SGHAT, CDR2 FQNNGV, per germline. The CDR3 DNA reads TGTGCCAGCAGCTTAGGGGCAGTTGAAGCTTTCTTT. Translated, it gives CASSLGAVEAFF. Variable domain in full (rest from reference TRBV11-2 and TRBJ1-1): EAGVAQSPRYKIIEKRQSVAFWCNPISGHATLYWYQQILGQGPKLLIQFQNNGVVDDSQLPKDRFSAERLKGVDSTLKIQPAKLEDSAVYLCASSLGAVEAFFGQGTRLTVV.

V usage is TRBV4-1 and J usage is TRBJ2-7; D is possibly TRBD1 (6 bases). Germline V gene data show CDR1 as MGHRA and CDR2 as YSYEKL. Trimming left V 1 base short and J 4 bases short, with 17 bases between. The CDR3 contains 16 residues. For the CDR3, the DNA is TGCGCCAGCAGCCAAGTGCTGGCAGGGGCGAATTACGAGCAGTACTTC. It encodes CASSQVLAGANYEQYF.

This sequence joins TRBV30 and TRBJ1-5; 7 bases are shared with TRBD1. This CDR3 is built from 16 residues. Unmatched junction bases numbered 6, after V lost 1 base and J lost 0 bases. CDR1 and CDR2 (germline): GTSNPN, SVGIG (reference sequence). The CDR3 spells CAWSALGQLSNQPQHF. The CDR3 DNA reads TGTGCCTGGAGTGCCTTGGGACAGCTTAGCAATCAGCCCCAGCATTTT.

This chain uses TRBV4-1 with TRBJ1-1; D may be TRBD1 (6 bases). V was pared by 4 bases and J by 1 base, with 10 bases between. Germline assignment: CDR1 MGHRA and CDR2 YSYEKL. CDR3 length: 14 amino acids. CDR3 nucleotide sequence: TGCGCCAGCAGCCCAGGACAGCGGAACACTGAAGCTTTCTTT. Amino acids: CASSPGQRNTEAFF.